The 32 T cell receptor beta chains below all came from one sample that was sequenced in a study of blood T cell repertoires in COVID-19 (dated by TCRdb to 2020 to 2022). Libraries were built with the immunoSEQ multiplex PCR assay. TCRdb obtained this table from immuneACCESS and retained in-frame rearrangements with V and J assigned. These tables miss some clones; where compared with another copy, unresolved V genes account for less than half of the shortfall, and the remainder is unexplained. Within this sample are tens of thousands of clones, with about 87% of them counted one time only. The top ten clonotypes cover more than 0.8% of the sample. Sequencing was carried out using peripheral blood. Source of these receptors: a man between 65 and 80 years old with acute or convalescent COVID-19.

This chain uses TRBV5-1 with TRBJ2-7; TRBD1 might be the D (6 bases). V lost 4 bases to trimming and J lost 2 bases, with 13 bases between them. This CDR3 is 14 amino acids long. Germline loops: CDR1 SGHRS, CDR2 YFSETQ. The CDR3 DNA reads as TGCGCCAGCAGCCCCTGGGACACCGCCTACGAGCAGTACTTC. This gives the protein CASSPWDTAYEQYF.

The gene calls are TRBV5-1 and TRBJ2-5; D might be TRBD1 (6 bases). Trimming removed 3 bases from V and 5 bases from J, with 11 bases in between. This CDR3 region has 13 residues. CDR1 SGHRS and CDR2 YFSETQ come from the germline V gene. CDR3 residues: CASSSRGRETQYF. Written as DNA, the CDR3 is TGCGCCAGCAGCTCCAGGGGTCGGGAGACCCAGTACTTC.

The rearrangement joins TRBV5-1 to TRBJ2-1, with a tentative D call TRBD1 (5 bases). CDR1 and CDR2 (germline): SGHRS, YFSETQ. V lost 0 bases and J lost 9, with 19 bases in between. The CDR3 consists of 16 residues. This CDR3 is CASSLAGQNTGTEQFF. The DNA for the CDR3 is TGCGCCAGCAGCTTGGCAGGGCAGAACACTGGCACTGAGCAGTTCTTC. Combining the CDR3 with reference TRBV5-1 and TRBJ2-1 gives the whole variable domain KAGVTQTPRYLIKTRGQQVTLSCSPISGHRSVSWYQQTPGQGLQFLFEYFSETQRNKGNFPGRFSGRQFSNSRSEMNVSTLELGDSALYLCASSLAGQNTGTEQFFGPGTRLTVL.

The chain combines TRBV9 with TRBJ2-7, with 7 bases identical to TRBD1. With 4 bases clipped from V and 6 bases from J, the junction kept 13 bases outside the gene matches. This CDR3 region has 15 residues. In germline, CDR1 is SGDLS, CDR2 YYNGEE. CDR3 coding DNA: TGTGCCAGCAGCCCTCCCGCAGGGGGTAATGTCGAGCAGTACTTC. This sequence encodes CASSPPAGGNVEQYF.

This clone was recorded once. CDR3 bases: TGTGCCAGCAGCAAAGGGACTAGAGGGGGGGATGAGCAGTTCTTC. Its translation is CASSKGTRGGDEQFF. This chain connects TRBV3-1 (or the pseudogene TRBV3-2) to TRBJ2-1; 8 bases are a match to TRBD2. The CDR3 covers 15 residues. CDR1 is LGHDT, CDR2 YNNKEL, per germline (reference sequence). With V trimmed by 5 bases and J by 8 bases, 11 bases remained unmatched.

The genes are TRBV19 and TRBJ2-1, with TRBD1 as a possible D gene (6 bases). Germline V gene lookup returns CDR1 LNHDA and CDR2 SQIVND (reference sequence). The CDR3 sequence is 14 residues long. Trimming left V 4 bases short and J 8 bases short, with 15 bases between. CDR3 in DNA: TGTGCCAGTAGTACCCGGGGCTCAGGGGATGAGCAGTTCTTC. Protein sequence: CASSTRGSGDEQFF.

This sequence joins TRBV5-1 and TRBJ2-3; 13 bases are a match to TRBD2. The length of the CDR3 is 18 residues. CDR1 and CDR2 from the germline V gene are SGHRS and YFSETQ. V lost 1 base, J lost 5 bases, and 10 bases stayed unmatched. CDR3 nucleotide sequence: TGCGCCAGCAGCTTGCAATATACACTAGCGGGAGGGGTAGATACGCAGTATTTT. Its translation is CASSLQYTLAGGVDTQYF.

The chain couples TRBV29-1 to TRBJ1-2, with 8 bases fitting TRBD1. The CDR3 totals 13 residues. Trimming took 7 bases from V and 6 from J; bases not matched to a gene: 10. The germline V gene has CDR1 SQVTM and CDR2 ANQGSEA. The CDR3 DNA reads TGCAGCGCCGGTGGCGACAGGGGTGATGGCTACACCTTC. Its protein product is CSAGGDRGDGYTF. Full variable domain (remainder filled in from reference TRBV29-1 and TRBJ1-2): SAVISQKPSRDICQRGTSLTIQCQVDSQVTMMFWYRQQPGQSLTLIATANQGSEATYESGFVIDKFPISRPNLTFSTLTVSNMSPEDSSIYLCSAGGDRGDGYTFGSGTRLTVV.

This clone showed up just once. CDR3 protein: CASSQDRGRGNTIYF. Here the CDR3 DNA reads TGCGCCAGCAGCCAAGATCGGGGGAGAGGAAACACCATATATTTT. The J gene is TRBJ1-3, the V gene TRBV4-1; maybe TRBD1 (5 bases). Looked up from germline, CDR1 is MGHRA and CDR2 is YSYEKL. The CDR3 covers 15 residues. Trimming shortened V by 0 bases and J by 4 bases, and 10 bases separated the two germline ends.

The rearrangement uses TRBV14 and TRBJ2-7; 7 positions match TRBD2. The CDR3 length is 15 residues. V shed 2 bases, J shed 1 base, and the junction held 5 bases outside the gene matches. Looked up from germline, CDR1 is SGHDN and CDR2 is FVKESK. Here the CDR3 DNA reads TGTGCCAGCAGCCAATTCCGGCGGGAGTCCTACGAGCAGTACTTC. Translation gives CASSQFRRESYEQYF.

This chain uses TRBV5-1 with TRBJ2-7; TRBD1 matches at 7 bases. V shed 4 bases and J 4 bases; nucleotides not matched to a gene: 2. CDR1 is SGHRS and CDR2 is YFSETQ in the germline V gene. The CDR3 runs 12 residues. CDR3 amino acids: CASSVQGYEQYF. As DNA, the CDR3 is TGCGCCAGCAGCGTACAGGGGTACGAGCAGTACTTC.

The V and J genes are TRBV2 and TRBJ1-1; unclear D gene. CDR1 is SNHLY and CDR2 is FYNNEI in the germline V gene. CDR3 length: 15 residues. V lost 4 bases, J lost 1 base, and 13 bases lay in between. CDR3 DNA: TGTGCCAGCAGTGCAAAGGACTTGAGGAACACTGAAGCTTTCTTT. Translation: CASSAKDLRNTEAFF.

This rearrangement joins TRBV29-1 to TRBJ2-4; D may be TRBD2 (5 bases). The V end was cut by 6 bases, the J end by 6 bases, with 18 bases between. Germline CDR1 is SQVTM and CDR2 is ANQGSEA. CDR3 length equals 14 residues. DNA for the CDR3: TGCAGCGTGACCCTACTGGCCGGAGGAAACATTCAGTACTTC. As protein: CSVTLLAGGNIQYF.

This CDR3 is CASSFFGKDTGELFF. As DNA, the CDR3 is TGCGCCAGCAGCTTCTTCGGGAAGGACACCGGGGAGCTGTTTTTT. The rearrangement uses TRBV5-1 and TRBJ2-2, with D possibly TRBD2 on 5 matching bases. The CDR3 is made up of 15 amino acids. The germline gives CDR1 SGHRS, CDR2 YFSETQ. V gave up 2 bases and J gave up 3 bases, with 11 bases separating them. Full variable domain (rest looked up from reference TRBV5-1 and TRBJ2-2): KAGVTQTPRYLIKTRGQQVTLSCSPISGHRSVSWYQQTPGQGLQFLFEYFSETQRNKGNFPGRFSGRQFSNSRSEMNVSTLELGDSALYLCASSFFGKDTGELFFGEGSRLTVL.

The V gene is TRBV4-1, the J gene TRBJ2-7, with 9 bases matching TRBD2. Germline V gene lookup returns CDR1 MGHRA and CDR2 YSYEKL. V lost 4 bases to trimming and J lost 3 bases; unmatched junction nucleotides: 7. The CDR3 consists of 15 residues. The CDR3 DNA sequence: TGCGCCAGCAGCCCCTGGGGTAGCGGGGGCTACGAGCAGTACTTC. Residues: CASSPWGSGGYEQYF.

The chain carries TRBV18 and TRBJ1-6; tentatively, D is TRBD1 (5 bases). V lost 3 bases and J 8 bases, leaving 8 bases between the germline ends. Germline V CDR1 and CDR2: KGHSH, LQKENI. The CDR3 has 13 amino acids. This chain's CDR3 is CASSPSGDSPLHF. The CDR3 nucleotides read TGTGCCAGCTCACCTTCGGGGGATTCACCCCTCCACTTT.

The J gene is TRBJ2-7, the V gene TRBV3-1 (or the pseudogene TRBV3-2), with 7 bases lining up with TRBD1. Per the germline V gene, CDR1 is LGHDT and CDR2 is YNNKEL (reference sequence). CDR3 size: 13 residues. V shed 5 bases and J 7 bases; nucleotides not matched to a gene: 8. CDR3: CASSEGTAGEQYF. In DNA, the CDR3 is TGTGCCAGCAGCGAGGGGACAGCTGGGGAGCAGTACTTC.

This chain uses TRBV11-3 with TRBJ1-3, with D possibly matching TRBD1 (5 bases). The CDR3 totals 15 residues. The V and J ends lost 4 bases and 3 bases respectively, with 13 bases between them. Germline values: CDR1 SGHNT, CDR2 YENEEA. This CDR3 reads CASSSATALGNTIYF. The CDR3 DNA reads TGTGCCAGCAGCTCGGCGACAGCCCTTGGAAACACCATATATTTT.

This clone was counted once. The genes are TRBV30 and TRBJ1-3; TRBD1 might be the D (6 bases). V was pared by 5 bases and J by 0 bases, with 11 bases between. Germline assignment: CDR1 GTSNPN and CDR2 SVGIG (reference sequence). The CDR3 length is 14 residues. The CDR3 bases are TGTGCCTGGCCCCGGGACAACTCTGGAAACACCATATATTTT. This translates into CAWPRDNSGNTIYF. The full variable domain, completed using reference TRBV30 and TRBJ1-3, is SQTIHQWPATLVQPVGSPLSLECTVEGTSNPNLYWYRQAAGRGLQLLFYSVGIGQISSEVPQNLSASRPQDRQFILSSKKLLLSDSGFYLCAWPRDNSGNTIYFGEGSWLTVV.

The chain is built from TRBV2 and TRBJ1-6, with 8 bases aligning to TRBD1. Germline V gene lookup returns CDR1 SNHLY and CDR2 FYNNEI. V lost 4 bases and J lost 9; bases outside the gene matches: 8. This CDR3 is 15 amino acids long. The CDR3 DNA reads as TGTGCCAGCAGTGTCGGACAGGGAGTGGGTTCACCCCTCCACTTT. Amino acid sequence: CASSVGQGVGSPLHF. The complete variable domain, with remaining parts taken from reference TRBV2 and TRBJ1-6, reads EPEVTQTPSHQVTQMGQEVILRCVPISNHLYFYWYRQILGQKVEFLVSFYNNEISEKSEIFDDQFSVERPDGSNFTLKIRSTKLEDSAMYFCASSVGQGVGSPLHFGNGTRLTVT.

The chain is built from TRBV7-3 and TRBJ1-5, with D maybe TRBD1 (5 bases). The CDR3 covers 14 residues. V lost 5 bases and J lost 2, with 10 bases in between. Germline V gene lookup returns CDR1 SGHTA and CDR2 FQGTGA. The CDR3 region is CASSTEGGNQPQHF. CDR3 in DNA: TGTGCCAGCAGCACAGAAGGGGGCAATCAGCCCCAGCATTTT.

V gene TRBV10-3 combines with J gene TRBJ1-2, with unresolved D. Trimming removed 10 bases at V and 1 base at J, with 10 bases between. Germline V gene data show CDR1 as ENHRY and CDR2 as SYGVKD. The CDR3 contains 12 residues. The CDR3 loop reads CAKAVINYGYTF. Written as DNA, the CDR3 is TGTGCCAAAGCCGTAATTAACTATGGCTACACCTTC.

This clone was detected once. The gene calls are TRBV19 and TRBJ1-5; D gene uncertain. Deletions cut 7 bases from V and 0 bases from J, with 13 bases between. CDR1 and CDR2 (germline): LNHDA, SQIVND (reference sequence). The CDR3 covers 15 residues. The chain's CDR3 is CASTDYSNSNQPQHF. Written as DNA, the CDR3 is TGTGCCAGTACCGATTACAGTAATAGCAATCAGCCCCAGCATTTT. The full variable domain, rest sourced from reference TRBV19 and TRBJ1-5, is DGGITQSPKYLFRKEGQNVTLSCEQNLNHDAMYWYRQDPGQGLRLIYYSQIVNDFQKGDIAEGYSVSREKKESFPLTVTSAQKNPTAFYLCASTDYSNSNQPQHFGDGTRLSIL.

This sequence joins TRBV7-6 and TRBJ2-5; D gene ambiguous. The germline CDR1 and CDR2 sequences are SGHVS and FNYEAQ. V was trimmed by 1 base and J by 5 bases, leaving 8 bases between them. This CDR3 contains 13 residues. Written as DNA, the CDR3 is TGTGCCAGCAGCTTAGGCAACGCGGAGACCCAGTACTTC. Protein: CASSLGNAETQYF.

This clone has only one observation. This chain uses TRBV7-6 with TRBJ1-2; no clear D gene. In germline, CDR1 is SGHVS, CDR2 FNYEAQ. Trimming removed 1 base at V and 2 bases at J, with 8 bases between. The CDR3 sequence is 14 residues long. The DNA for the CDR3 is TGTGCCAGCAGCTTAGTGGCAGGAAACTATGGCTACACCTTC. Protein sequence: CASSLVAGNYGYTF.

The chain employs TRBV5-4 and TRBJ1-1, with 7 nucleotides matching TRBD1. The CDR3 loop spans 17 amino acids. Unmatched junction bases numbered 9, after V lost 0 bases and J lost 1 base. The V gene's germline CDR1 is SGHNT and CDR2 YYREEE (reference sequence). The CDR3 spells CASSLGGYRGRNTEAFF. CDR3 DNA sequence: TGTGCCAGCAGCTTGGGCGGTTACAGGGGCCGGAACACTGAAGCTTTCTTT.

The J gene is TRBJ2-5, the V gene TRBV2; TRBD1 is a possible D gene (5 bases). CDR1 SNHLY and CDR2 FYNNEI come from the germline V gene. CDR3 size: 14 residues. V shed 4 bases and J shed 5 bases, with 14 bases lying between them. The DNA for the CDR3 is TGTGCCAGCAGTGGAGAAGGGGCTCGGGAGACCCAGTACTTC. It is translated as CASSGEGARETQYF.

The CDR3, as DNA: TGTGCCTGGAGTCTAGGCCTGGCTAATGAAAAACTGTTTTTT. Its translation is CAWSLGLANEKLFF. V gene TRBV30 combines with J gene TRBJ1-4; D remains ambiguous. This CDR3 spans 14 amino acids. Germline CDR1 GTSNPN, CDR2 SVGIG (reference sequence). With 2 bases removed from V and 3 bases from J, the gap between germline ends came to 10 bases.

The V gene is TRBV6-5, the J gene TRBJ2-7, with D possibly matching TRBD2 (6 bases). With 11 bases removed from V and 1 base from J, the gap between germline ends came to 12 bases. The CDR3 consists of 12 residues. Germline V CDR1 and CDR2: MNHEY, SVGAGI. The CDR3 region is CAAEGDSYEQYF. DNA of the CDR3: TGTGCCGCGGAGGGAGATTCCTACGAGCAGTACTTC.

The CDR3 region is CASSPRENYNSPLHF. In DNA, the CDR3 is TGTGCCAGCAGCCCCAGGGAAAACTATAATTCACCCCTCCACTTT. The gene calls are TRBV9 and TRBJ1-6; tentatively, D is TRBD1 (5 bases). Deletions cut 4 bases from V and 3 bases from J, with 11 bases between. The V gene's germline CDR1 is SGDLS and CDR2 YYNGEE. The length of the CDR3 is 15 residues.

The chain has TRBV28 and TRBJ2-1; TRBD1 matches 8 bases. The CDR3 is 14 residues long. In germline, CDR1 is MDHEN, CDR2 SYDVKM. The J segment lost 5 bases and the V segment lost 6 bases, leaving 6 bases of the junction unmatched. The CDR3 DNA reads TGTGCCAGCAGAACCGGACAGGGACACAATGAGCAGTTCTTC. Amino acids: CASRTGQGHNEQFF.

This chain links TRBV7-2 with TRBJ1-5; D might be TRBD1 (5 bases). Germline loops: CDR1 SGHTA, CDR2 FQGNSA. CDR3 length: 17 amino acids. Trimming shortened V by 2 bases and J by 1 base, and 15 bases separated the two germline ends. The CDR3 region is CASSLFPGSLSNQPQHF. CDR3 DNA sequence: TGTGCCAGCAGCTTATTTCCAGGGTCCTTGAGCAATCAGCCCCAGCATTTT.